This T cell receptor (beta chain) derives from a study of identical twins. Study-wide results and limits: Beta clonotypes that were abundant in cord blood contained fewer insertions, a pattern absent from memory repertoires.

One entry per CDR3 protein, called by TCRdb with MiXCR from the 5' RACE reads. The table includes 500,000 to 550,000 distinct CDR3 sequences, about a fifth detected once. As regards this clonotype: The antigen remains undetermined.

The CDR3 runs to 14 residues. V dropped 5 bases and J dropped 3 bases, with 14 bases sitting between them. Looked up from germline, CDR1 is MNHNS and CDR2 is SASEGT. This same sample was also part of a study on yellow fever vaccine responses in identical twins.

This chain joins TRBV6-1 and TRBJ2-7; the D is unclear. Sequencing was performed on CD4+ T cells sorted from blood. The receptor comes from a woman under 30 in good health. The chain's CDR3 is CASSIQERYYEQYF. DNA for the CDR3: TGTGCCAGCAGTATTCAGGAACGCTACTACGAGCAGTACTTC.